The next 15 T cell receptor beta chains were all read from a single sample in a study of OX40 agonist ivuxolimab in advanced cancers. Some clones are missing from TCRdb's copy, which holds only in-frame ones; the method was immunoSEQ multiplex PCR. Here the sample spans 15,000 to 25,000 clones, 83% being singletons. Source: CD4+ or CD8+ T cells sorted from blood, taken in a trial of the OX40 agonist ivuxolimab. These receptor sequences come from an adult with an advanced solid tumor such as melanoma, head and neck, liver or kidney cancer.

The CDR3 bases are TGTGCCAGCAGCGGATCACAGACCCCCTACGAGCAGTACTTC. This translates into CASSGSQTPYEQYF. The V and J genes are TRBV9 and TRBJ2-7, with D uncertain. The CDR3 covers 14 residues. V dropped 3 bases and J dropped 2 bases, with 12 bases sitting between them. Germline values: CDR1 SGDLS, CDR2 YYNGEE.

CDR3 residues: CASSYSPGANEQFF. CDR3 DNA sequence: TGTGCCAGCAGTTACTCGCCTGGGGCCAATGAGCAGTTCTTC. This chain connects TRBV6-6 to TRBJ2-1; D may be TRBD1 (5 bases). V was clipped by 0 bases and J by 6 bases, with 9 bases between them. This CDR3 spans 14 amino acids. In germline, CDR1 is MNHNY, CDR2 SVGAGI (reference sequence).

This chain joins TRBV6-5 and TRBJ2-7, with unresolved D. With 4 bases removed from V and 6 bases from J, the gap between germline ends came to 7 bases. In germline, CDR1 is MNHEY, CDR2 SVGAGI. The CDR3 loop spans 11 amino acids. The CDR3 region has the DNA TGTGCCAGCAGTTCGGGCGGCGAGCAGTACTTC. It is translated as CASSSGGEQYF.

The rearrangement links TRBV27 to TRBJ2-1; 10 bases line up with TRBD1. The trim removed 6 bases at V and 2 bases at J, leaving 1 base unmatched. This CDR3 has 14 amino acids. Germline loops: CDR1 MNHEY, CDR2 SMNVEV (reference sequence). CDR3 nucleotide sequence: TGTGCCAGCAGAGACAGGGGGCCCTACAATGAGCAGTTCTTC. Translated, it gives CASRDRGPYNEQFF.

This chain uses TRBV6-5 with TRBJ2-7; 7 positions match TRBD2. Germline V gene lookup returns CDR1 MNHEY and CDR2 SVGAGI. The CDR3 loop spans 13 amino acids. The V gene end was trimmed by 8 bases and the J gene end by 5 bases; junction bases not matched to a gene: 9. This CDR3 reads CASRNLAGDEQYF. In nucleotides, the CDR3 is TGTGCCAGCCGAAACCTGGCGGGGGACGAGCAGTACTTC.

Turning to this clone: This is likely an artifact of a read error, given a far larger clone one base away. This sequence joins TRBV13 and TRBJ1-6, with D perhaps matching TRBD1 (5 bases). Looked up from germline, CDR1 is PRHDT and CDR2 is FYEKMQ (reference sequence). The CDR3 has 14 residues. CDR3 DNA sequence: TGTGCCAGCATCTTAGCGCGGGACAATTCACCCCTCCACTTT. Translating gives CASILARDNSPLHF.

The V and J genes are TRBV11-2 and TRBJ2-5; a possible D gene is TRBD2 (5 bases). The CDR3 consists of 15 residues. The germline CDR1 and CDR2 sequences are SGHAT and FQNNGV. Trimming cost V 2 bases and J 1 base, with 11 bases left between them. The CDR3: CASSLLAGLQETQYF. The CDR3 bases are TGTGCCAGCAGCTTACTGGCGGGCCTCCAAGAGACCCAGTACTTC.

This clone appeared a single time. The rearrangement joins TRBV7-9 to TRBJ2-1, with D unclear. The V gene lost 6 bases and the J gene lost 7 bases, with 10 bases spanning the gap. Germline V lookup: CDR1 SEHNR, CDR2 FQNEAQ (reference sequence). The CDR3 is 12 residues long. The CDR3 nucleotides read TGTGCCAGCAGTATTGGACGAAATGAGCAGTTCTTC. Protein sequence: CASSIGRNEQFF.

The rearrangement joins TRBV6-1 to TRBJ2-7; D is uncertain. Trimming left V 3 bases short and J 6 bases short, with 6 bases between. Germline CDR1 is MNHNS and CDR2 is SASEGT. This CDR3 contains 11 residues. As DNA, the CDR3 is TGTGCCAGCAGTGAGATCTTCGAGCAGTACTTC. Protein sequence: CASSEIFEQYF.

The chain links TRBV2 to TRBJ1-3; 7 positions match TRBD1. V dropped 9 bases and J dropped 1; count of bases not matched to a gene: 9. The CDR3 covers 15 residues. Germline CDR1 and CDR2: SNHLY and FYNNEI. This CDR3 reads CARKTGKLSGNTIYF. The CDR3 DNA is TGTGCCAGAAAGACAGGGAAGCTTTCTGGAAACACCATATATTTT.

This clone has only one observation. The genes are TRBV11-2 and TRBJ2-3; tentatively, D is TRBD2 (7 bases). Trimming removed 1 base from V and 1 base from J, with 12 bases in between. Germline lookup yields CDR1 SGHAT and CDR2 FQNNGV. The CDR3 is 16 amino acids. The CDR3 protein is CASSLGVGGRTDTQYF. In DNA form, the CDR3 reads TGTGCCAGCAGCTTAGGAGTCGGGGGGCGCACAGATACGCAGTATTTT.

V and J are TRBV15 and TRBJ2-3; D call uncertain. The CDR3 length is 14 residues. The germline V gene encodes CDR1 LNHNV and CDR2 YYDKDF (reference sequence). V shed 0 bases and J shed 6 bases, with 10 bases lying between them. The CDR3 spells CATSRDSHLDTQYF. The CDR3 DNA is TGTGCCACCAGCAGAGACTCCCACCTGGATACGCAGTATTTT.

The DNA of the CDR3 is TGTGCCAGCAGTCCTGGAAACTATGGCTACACCTTC. The encoded protein is CASSPGNYGYTF. J is TRBJ1-2 and V is TRBV6-1; D gene ambiguous. The CDR3 spans 12 residues. Germline V CDR1 and CDR2: MNHNS, SASEGT. The V end lost 5 bases, the J end lost 2 bases, and 6 bases lay between the germline ends.

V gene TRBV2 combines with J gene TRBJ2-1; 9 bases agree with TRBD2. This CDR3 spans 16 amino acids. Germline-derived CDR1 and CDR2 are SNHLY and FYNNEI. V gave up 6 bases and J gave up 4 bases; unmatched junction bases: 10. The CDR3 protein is CASRALAGAQYNEQFF. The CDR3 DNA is TGTGCCAGCAGGGCCTTAGCGGGGGCCCAGTACAATGAGCAGTTCTTC.

The CDR3 nucleotides read TGTGCCAGCAGCTTGGGACGGCAGGGGGGTATCTACGAGCAGTACTTC. Encoded protein: CASSLGRQGGIYEQYF. This rearrangement joins TRBV4-2 to TRBJ2-7; D is perhaps TRBD1 (7 bases). The CDR3 totals 16 residues. The ends were cut back, 5 bases at V and 3 bases at J, with 20 bases in the middle. Looked up from germline, CDR1 is LGHNA and CDR2 is YNFKEQ.